The rows below give T cell receptor beta chains drawn from one sample of a study of blood T cell repertoires in COVID-19. Libraries were prepared by immunoSEQ multiplex PCR; TCRdb keeps only in-frame clonotypes and omits some of them. The sample records about 200,000 clones, more than 65% being singletons. Sequencing was performed on peripheral blood. The receptor set was obtained from a woman of 80 years or more with acute or convalescent COVID-19. Each CDR3 is given with its conserved first and last residue. D genes are given only for firm matches. Clone sizes are given selectively: once, few, many, or a class where the clone is expanded.

CDR3aa: CASSGLILEGGNTIYF; CDR3nt: TGTGCCAGCAGTGGTTTAATATTGGAGGGTGGAAACACCATATATTTT; len: 16; j_gene: TRBJ1-3; d_gene: -; v_gene: TRBV6-1; abundance: -
CDR3aa: CASSRTGPGSEQYF; CDR3nt: TGCGCCAGCAGCCGAACCGGGCCGGGATCCGAGCAGTACTTC; len: 14; j_gene: TRBJ2-7; d_gene: -; v_gene: TRBV4-1; abundance: -
CDR3aa: CASRLQETQYF; CDR3nt: TGTGCCAGCAGACTCCAAGAGACCCAGTACTTC; len: 11; j_gene: TRBJ2-5; d_gene: -; v_gene: TRBV6-5; abundance: -
CDR3aa: CASSLGGTGGQETQYF; CDR3nt: TGCGCCAGCAGCTTGGGGGGGACGGGAGGCCAAGAGACCCAGTACTTC; len: 16; j_gene: TRBJ2-5; d_gene: TRBD2; v_gene: TRBV5-1; abundance: few
CDR3aa: CASSAGSTEAFF; CDR3nt: TGTGCCAGCAGTGCTGGCAGCACTGAAGCTTTCTTT; len: 12; j_gene: TRBJ1-1; d_gene: -; v_gene: TRBV2; abundance: few
CDR3aa: CASSIRQGNQPQHF; CDR3nt: TGTGCCAGTAGTATACGACAGGGTAATCAGCCCCAGCATTTT; len: 14; j_gene: TRBJ1-5; d_gene: TRBD1; v_gene: TRBV19; abundance: once
CDR3aa: CASSFGGDTEGTEAFF; CDR3nt: TGCGCCAGCAGCTTTGGGGGGGACACGGAAGGGACTGAAGCTTTCTTT; len: 16; j_gene: TRBJ1-1; d_gene: -; v_gene: TRBV5-1; abundance: -
CDR3aa: CASSLRSSGQETQYF; CDR3nt: TGCGCCAGCAGCTTGCGTTCTAGCGGCCAAGAGACCCAGTACTTC; len: 15; j_gene: TRBJ2-5; d_gene: TRBD2; v_gene: TRBV5-1; abundance: -
CDR3aa: CASSPIQGVGYGYTF; CDR3nt: TGTGCCAGTAGTCCAATACAGGGAGTAGGCTATGGCTACACCTTC; len: 15; j_gene: TRBJ1-2; d_gene: -; v_gene: TRBV19; abundance: -
CDR3aa: CASSYSGSSYEQYF; CDR3nt: TGTGCCAGCAGTTACAGCGGGAGTTCCTACGAGCAGTACTTC; len: 14; j_gene: TRBJ2-7; d_gene: TRBD2; v_gene: TRBV6-2/TRBV6-3; abundance: -
CDR3aa: CASIPDRGRWAFF; CDR3nt: TGTGCCAGCATCCCGGACAGGGGTAGGTGGGCTTTCTTT; len: 13; j_gene: TRBJ1-1; d_gene: TRBD1; v_gene: TRBV6-5; abundance: -
CDR3aa: CASSLVGGSGNTIYF; CDR3nt: TGCGCCAGCAGCTTGGTTGGGGGGTCTGGAAACACCATATATTTT; len: 15; j_gene: TRBJ1-3; d_gene: -; v_gene: TRBV5-1; abundance: -
CDR3aa: CSVEVGTSGETQYF; CDR3nt: TGCAGCGTTGAAGTGGGGACTAGCGGGGAGACCCAGTACTTC; len: 14; j_gene: TRBJ2-5; d_gene: TRBD2; v_gene: TRBV29-1; abundance: -
CDR3aa: CASRGQGETQYF; CDR3nt: TGTGCCAGCAGGGGTCAGGGAGAGACCCAGTACTTC; len: 12; j_gene: TRBJ2-5; d_gene: -; v_gene: TRBV5-6; abundance: -
CDR3aa: CASSLGPTPFNEKLFF; CDR3nt: TGTGCCAGCAGCCTTGGGCCTACCCCGTTTAATGAAAAACTGTTTTTT; len: 16; j_gene: TRBJ1-4; d_gene: -; v_gene: TRBV7-9; abundance: -